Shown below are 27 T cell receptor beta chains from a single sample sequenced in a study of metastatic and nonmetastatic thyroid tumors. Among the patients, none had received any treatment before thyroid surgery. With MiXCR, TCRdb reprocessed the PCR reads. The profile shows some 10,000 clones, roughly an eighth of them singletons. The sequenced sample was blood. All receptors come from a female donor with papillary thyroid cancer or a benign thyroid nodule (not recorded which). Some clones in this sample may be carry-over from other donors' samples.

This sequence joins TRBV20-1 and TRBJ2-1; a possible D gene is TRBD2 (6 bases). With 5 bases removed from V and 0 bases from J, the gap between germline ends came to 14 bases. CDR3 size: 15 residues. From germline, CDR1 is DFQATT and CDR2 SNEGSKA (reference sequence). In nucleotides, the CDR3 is TGCAGTGCTGGGGACCCCGGGAGCTCCTACAATGAGCAGTTCTTC. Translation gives CSAGDPGSSYNEQFF.

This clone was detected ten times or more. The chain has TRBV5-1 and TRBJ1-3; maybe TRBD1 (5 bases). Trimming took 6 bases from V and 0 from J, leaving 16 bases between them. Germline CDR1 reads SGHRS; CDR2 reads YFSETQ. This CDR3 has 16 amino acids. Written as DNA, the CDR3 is TGCGCCAGCACCATCGGGTGGGGCAACTCTGGAAACACCATATATTTT. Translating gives CASTIGWGNSGNTIYF.

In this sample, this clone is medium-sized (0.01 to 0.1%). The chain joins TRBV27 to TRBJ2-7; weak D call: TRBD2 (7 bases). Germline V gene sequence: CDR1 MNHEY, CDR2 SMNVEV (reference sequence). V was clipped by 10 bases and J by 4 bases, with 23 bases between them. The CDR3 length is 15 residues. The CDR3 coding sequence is TGTGCCACCTACCCGGGGGGCGCTGCCGCTTACGAGCAGTACTTC. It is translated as CATYPGGAAAYEQYF.

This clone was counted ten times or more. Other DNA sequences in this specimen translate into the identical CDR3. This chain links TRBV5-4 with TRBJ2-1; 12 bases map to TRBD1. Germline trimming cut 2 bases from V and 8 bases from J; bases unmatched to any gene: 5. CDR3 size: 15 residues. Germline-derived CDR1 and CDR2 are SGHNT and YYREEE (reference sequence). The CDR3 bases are TGTGCCAGCAGCTTTCAGGGACAGGGGGCTTATGAGCAGTTCTTC. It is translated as CASSFQGQGAYEQFF.

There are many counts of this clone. Here the CDR3 reads CASSQGGTSGRPSYEQYF. The CDR3, as DNA: TGTGCCAGCAGCCAAGGGGGGACTAGCGGGAGGCCCTCCTACGAGCAGTACTTC. This chain joins TRBV3-1 and TRBJ2-7, with 15 bases that match TRBD2. V was clipped by 1 base and J by 0 bases; unmatched bases: 4. Per the germline V gene, CDR1 is LGHDT and CDR2 is YNNKEL (reference sequence). The CDR3 contains 18 residues.

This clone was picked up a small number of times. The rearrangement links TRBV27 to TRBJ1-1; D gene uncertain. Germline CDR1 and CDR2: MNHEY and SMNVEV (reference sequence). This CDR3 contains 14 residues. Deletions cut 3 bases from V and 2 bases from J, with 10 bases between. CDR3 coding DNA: TGTGCCAGCAGTTTCGGGGTCCGAAACACTGAAGCTTTCTTT. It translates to CASSFGVRNTEAFF.

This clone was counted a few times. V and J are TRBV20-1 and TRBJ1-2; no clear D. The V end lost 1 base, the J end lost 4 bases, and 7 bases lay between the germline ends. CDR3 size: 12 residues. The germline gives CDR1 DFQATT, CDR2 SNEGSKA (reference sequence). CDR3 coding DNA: TGCAGTGCTAGAGGTTTAAGCTATGGCTACACCTTC. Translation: CSARGLSYGYTF.

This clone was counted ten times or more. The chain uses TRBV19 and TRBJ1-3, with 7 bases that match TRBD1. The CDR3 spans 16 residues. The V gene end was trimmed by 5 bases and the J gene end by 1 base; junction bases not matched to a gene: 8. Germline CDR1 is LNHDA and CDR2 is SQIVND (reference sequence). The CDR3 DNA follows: TGTGCCAGTAGTGACATTACAGGGGCGTCTGGAAACACCATATATTTT. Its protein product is CASSDITGASGNTIYF.

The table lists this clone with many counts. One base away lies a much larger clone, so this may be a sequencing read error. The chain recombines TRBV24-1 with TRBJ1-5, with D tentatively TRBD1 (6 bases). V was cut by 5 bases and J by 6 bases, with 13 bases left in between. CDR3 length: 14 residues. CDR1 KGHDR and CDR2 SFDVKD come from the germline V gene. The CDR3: CATSVVQGSQPQHF. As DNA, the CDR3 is TGTGCCACCAGTGTTGTGCAGGGGAGTCAGCCCCAGCATTTT.

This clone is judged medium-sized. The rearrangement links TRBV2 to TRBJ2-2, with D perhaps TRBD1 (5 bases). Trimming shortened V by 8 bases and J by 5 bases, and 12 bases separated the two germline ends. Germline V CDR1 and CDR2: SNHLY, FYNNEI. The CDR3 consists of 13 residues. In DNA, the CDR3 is TGTGCCAGCGAGCGTCAGGGAACCGGGGAGCTGTTTTTT. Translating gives CASERQGTGELFF. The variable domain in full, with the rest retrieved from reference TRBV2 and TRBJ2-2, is EPEVTQTPSHQVTQMGQEVILRCVPISNHLYFYWYRQILGQKVEFLVSFYNNEISEKSEIFDDQFSVERPDGSNFTLKIRSTKLEDSAMYFCASERQGTGELFFGEGSRLTVL.

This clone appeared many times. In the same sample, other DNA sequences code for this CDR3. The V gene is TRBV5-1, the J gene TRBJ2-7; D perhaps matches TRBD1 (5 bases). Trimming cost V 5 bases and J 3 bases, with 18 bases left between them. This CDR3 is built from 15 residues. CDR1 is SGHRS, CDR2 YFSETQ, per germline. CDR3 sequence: CASRIDRPVLYEQYF. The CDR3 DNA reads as TGCGCCAGCAGGATTGACAGACCCGTACTCTACGAGCAGTACTTC.

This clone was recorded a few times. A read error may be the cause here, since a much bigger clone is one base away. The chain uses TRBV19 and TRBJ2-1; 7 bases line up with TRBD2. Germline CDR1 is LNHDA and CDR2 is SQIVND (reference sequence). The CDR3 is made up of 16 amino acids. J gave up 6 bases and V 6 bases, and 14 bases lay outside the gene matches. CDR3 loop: CASSGGSAGRINEQFF. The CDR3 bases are TGTGCCAGTAGCGGGGGATCAGCGGGGCGGATCAATGAGCAGTTCTTC.

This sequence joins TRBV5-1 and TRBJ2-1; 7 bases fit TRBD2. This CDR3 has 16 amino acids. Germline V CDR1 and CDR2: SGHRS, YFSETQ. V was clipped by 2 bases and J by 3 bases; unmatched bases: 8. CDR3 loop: CASSFLGSSGYNEQFF. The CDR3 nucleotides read TGCGCCAGCAGCTTCTTGGGGTCTAGCGGCTACAATGAGCAGTTCTTC.

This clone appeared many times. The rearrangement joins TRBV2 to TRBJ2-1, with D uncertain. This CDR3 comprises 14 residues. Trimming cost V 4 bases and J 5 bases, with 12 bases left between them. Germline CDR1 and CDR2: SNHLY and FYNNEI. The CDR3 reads CASSVGGANNEQFF. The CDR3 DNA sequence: TGTGCCAGCAGTGTTGGCGGAGCTAACAATGAGCAGTTCTTC.

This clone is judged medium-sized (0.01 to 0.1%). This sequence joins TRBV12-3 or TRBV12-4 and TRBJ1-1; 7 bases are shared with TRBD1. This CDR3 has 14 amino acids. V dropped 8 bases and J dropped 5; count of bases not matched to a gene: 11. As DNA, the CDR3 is TGTGCCAGCGGATTGGGAGGGGGCAGGACTGAAGCTTTCTTT. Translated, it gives CASGLGGGRTEAFF.

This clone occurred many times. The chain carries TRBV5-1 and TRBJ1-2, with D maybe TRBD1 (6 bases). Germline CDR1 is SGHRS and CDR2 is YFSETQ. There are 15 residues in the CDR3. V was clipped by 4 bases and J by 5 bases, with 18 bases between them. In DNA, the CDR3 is TGCGCCAGCAGCCCCCCCGCGGGGGGCGGATATGGCTACACCTTC. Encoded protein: CASSPPAGGGYGYTF.

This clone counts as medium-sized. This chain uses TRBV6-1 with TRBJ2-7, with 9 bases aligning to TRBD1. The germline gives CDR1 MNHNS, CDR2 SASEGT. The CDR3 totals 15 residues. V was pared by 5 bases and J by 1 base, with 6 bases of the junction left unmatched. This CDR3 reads CASSKGQGVSYEQYF. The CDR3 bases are TGTGCCAGCAGTAAGGGACAGGGAGTTTCCTACGAGCAGTACTTC.

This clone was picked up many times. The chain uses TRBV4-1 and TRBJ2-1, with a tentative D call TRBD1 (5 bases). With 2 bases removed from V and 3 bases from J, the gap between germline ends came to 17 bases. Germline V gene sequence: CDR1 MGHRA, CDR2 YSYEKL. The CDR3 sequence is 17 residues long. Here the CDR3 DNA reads TGCGCCAGCAGCCAACCCCCAGGGTTGATAAGCTACAATGAGCAGTTCTTC. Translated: CASSQPPGLISYNEQFF.

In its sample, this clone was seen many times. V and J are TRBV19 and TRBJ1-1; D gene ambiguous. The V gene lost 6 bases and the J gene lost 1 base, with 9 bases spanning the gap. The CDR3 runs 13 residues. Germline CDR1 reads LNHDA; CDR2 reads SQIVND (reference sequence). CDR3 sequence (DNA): TGTGCCAGTAGCCTCCGAGAGAACACTGAAGCTTTCTTT. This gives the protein CASSLRENTEAFF.

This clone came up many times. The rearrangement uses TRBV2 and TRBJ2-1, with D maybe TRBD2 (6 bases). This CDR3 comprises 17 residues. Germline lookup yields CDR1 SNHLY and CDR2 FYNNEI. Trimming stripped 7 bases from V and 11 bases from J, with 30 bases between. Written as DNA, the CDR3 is TGTGCCAGCAATTGGGGACTTTTCACCACCGCTTTTGGAAAGCAGTTCTTC. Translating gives CASNWGLFTTAFGKQFF.

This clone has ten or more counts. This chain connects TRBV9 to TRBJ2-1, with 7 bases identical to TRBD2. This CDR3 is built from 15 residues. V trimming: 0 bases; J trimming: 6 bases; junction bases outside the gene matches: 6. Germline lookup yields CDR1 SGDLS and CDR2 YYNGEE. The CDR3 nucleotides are TGTGCCAGCAGCGTAGGCGGGAGAAGGCCCAATGAGCAGTTCTTC. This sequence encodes CASSVGGRRPNEQFF. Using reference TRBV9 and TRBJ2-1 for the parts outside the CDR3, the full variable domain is DSGVTQTPKHLITATGQRVTLRCSPRSGDLSVYWYQQSLDQGLQFLIQYYNGEERAKGNILERFSAQQFPDLHSELNLSSLELGDSALYFCASSVGGRRPNEQFFGPGTRLTVL.

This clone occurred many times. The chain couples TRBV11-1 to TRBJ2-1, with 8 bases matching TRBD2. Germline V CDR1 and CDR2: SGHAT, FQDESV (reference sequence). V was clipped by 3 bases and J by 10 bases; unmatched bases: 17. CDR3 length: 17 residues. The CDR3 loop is CASSFIGIRPIAGEQFF. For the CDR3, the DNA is TGTGCCAGCAGCTTTATTGGGATTCGGCCCATAGCGGGAGAGCAGTTCTTC.

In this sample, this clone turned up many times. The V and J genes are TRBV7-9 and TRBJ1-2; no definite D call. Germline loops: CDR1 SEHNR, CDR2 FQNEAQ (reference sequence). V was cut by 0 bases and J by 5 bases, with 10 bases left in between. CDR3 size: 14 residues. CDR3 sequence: CASSLAIAEYGYTF. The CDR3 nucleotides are TGTGCCAGCAGCTTAGCGATAGCAGAGTATGGCTACACCTTC.

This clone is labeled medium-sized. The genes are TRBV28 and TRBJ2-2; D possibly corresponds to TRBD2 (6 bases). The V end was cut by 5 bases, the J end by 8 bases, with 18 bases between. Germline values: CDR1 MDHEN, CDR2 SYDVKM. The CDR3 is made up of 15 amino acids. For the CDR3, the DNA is TGTGCCAGCAGTCCCCCGGGACTTCGCGGGGGGGAGCTGTTTTTT. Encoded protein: CASSPPGLRGGELFF.

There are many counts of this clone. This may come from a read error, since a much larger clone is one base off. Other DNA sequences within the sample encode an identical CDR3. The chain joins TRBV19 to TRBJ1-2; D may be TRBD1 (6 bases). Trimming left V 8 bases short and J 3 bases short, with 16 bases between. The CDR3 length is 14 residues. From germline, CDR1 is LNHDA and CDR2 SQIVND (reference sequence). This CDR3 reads CASGGGRGDYGYTF. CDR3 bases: TGTGCCAGTGGGGGGGGAAGGGGGGACTATGGCTACACCTTC.

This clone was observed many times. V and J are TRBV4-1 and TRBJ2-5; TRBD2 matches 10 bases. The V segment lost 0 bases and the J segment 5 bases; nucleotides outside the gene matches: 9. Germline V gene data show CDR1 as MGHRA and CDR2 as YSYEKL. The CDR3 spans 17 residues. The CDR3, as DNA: TGCGCCAGCAGCCAAGATGATCCCCTAGCGGGAGAGGAGACCCAGTACTTC. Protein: CASSQDDPLAGEETQYF.

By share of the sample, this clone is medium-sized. CDR3 in amino acids: CATSRDSGGKLFF. Here the CDR3 DNA reads TGTGCCACCAGCAGAGATAGTGGGGGAAAACTGTTTTTT. The V gene is TRBV15, the J gene TRBJ1-4; D might be TRBD1 (5 bases). The length of the CDR3 is 13 residues. In germline, CDR1 is LNHNV, CDR2 YYDKDF (reference sequence). V shed 0 bases and J shed 10 bases, with 9 bases lying between them.